A single TCR beta chain is shown here with its context. Its antigen is undetermined. This sample is drawn from a study of cytomegalovirus exposure and HLA in healthy donors. For the study at large: Earlier, 117 million unique TCR beta sequences were recovered from roughly 170 million T cells by an analysis. Within an early data release were about 85 million unique TCRs drawn from HLA-typed donors. Findings and caveats of the study: Roughly uniform sequencing depth across donors was assumed, possibly incorrectly.

Primers: 60 Vbeta forward and 13 Jbeta reverse. Using immunoSEQ multiplex PCR, the repertoire was profiled, and TCRdb retains in-frame clones only, with some absent. This sample has 120,000 to 150,000 clones; approximately 79% occur once, and the top ten carry about 1%. Healthy bone marrow donors supplied every sample. From germline, CDR1 is SGHTA and CDR2 FQGNSA. The ends lost 3 bases at V and 8 bases at J; junction bases unmatched: 12. CDR3 length equals 15 residues. This TCR derives from a man between 18 and 29 years old in good health and CMV-seronegative. Sequenced material: PBMCs. V usage is TRBV7-2 and J usage is TRBJ1-2; TRBD1 matches 7 bases. This CDR3 is CASSFYGSGGRGYTF. CDR3 DNA: TGTGCCAGCAGCTTTTATGGGTCAGGGGGTCGGGGCTACACCTTC.